One and the same sample provided the 16 T cell receptor beta chains below, sequenced in a study of siplizumab effects on memory and regulatory T cells. TCRdb's table, derived via immunoSEQ multiplex PCR, lists solely in-frame clones and lacks some. Of approximately 100,000 clones detected, roughly 94% appear once; the ten largest clones hold around 0.6%. Source material: Tregs sorted from blood. The receptors shown here come from a human donor in good health.

In the case of this clone: One junction end does not reproduce the germline sequence, and a read error may be involved. The genes are TRBV6-1 and TRBJ2-7, with TRBD1 as a possible D gene (5 bases). This CDR3 has 11 amino acids. Germline V gives CDR1 MNHNS, CDR2 SASEGT. Here the CDR3 DNA reads TGTGCCATAGGAACAGGAGACGAGCGGTACTTC. Protein sequence: CAIGTGDERYF.

The chain employs TRBV10-3 and TRBJ2-3; D gene ambiguous. The CDR3 runs to 14 residues. Trimming took off 5 bases at V and 8 bases at J, with 17 bases between the two ends. Germline loops: CDR1 ENHRY, CDR2 SYGVKD. DNA for the CDR3: TGTGCCATCAGTCCGGCCACGACTGCAATTACGCAGTATTTT. Amino acid sequence: CAISPATTAITQYF.

V usage is TRBV20-1 and J usage is TRBJ1-3; D is unresolved. The V end lost 6 bases, the J end lost 3 bases, and 6 bases lay between the germline ends. CDR3 length equals 11 residues. The germline gives CDR1 DFQATT, CDR2 SNEGSKA (reference sequence). Here the CDR3 DNA reads TGCAGTGCGGAACATGGAAACACCATATATTTT. Its translation is CSAEHGNTIYF.

The genes are TRBV18 and TRBJ1-4; D might be TRBD1 (5 bases). V was shortened by 5 bases and J by 5 bases, with 12 bases between the two germline ends. This CDR3 is built from 14 residues. CDR1 and CDR2 from the germline V gene are KGHSH and LQKENI. CDR3 coding DNA: TGTGCCAGCTCAGCACAGGCCTTGAATGAAAAACTGTTTTTT. Protein product: CASSAQALNEKLFF.

This clone was picked up one time. This sequence joins TRBV28 and TRBJ1-1; tentative D call: TRBD1 (6 bases). Deletions cut 2 bases from V and 11 bases from J, with 18 bases between. The germline CDR1 and CDR2 sequences are MDHEN and SYDVKM. This CDR3 has 14 amino acids. The CDR3 sequence: CASSLRFRGGPAFF. For the CDR3, the DNA is TGTGCCAGCAGTTTAAGGTTTAGAGGGGGGCCGGCTTTCTTT.

The chain joins TRBV20-1 to TRBJ1-2; D call uncertain. This CDR3 spans 11 amino acids. Germline V gives CDR1 DFQATT, CDR2 SNEGSKA (reference sequence). V was pared by 5 bases and J by 7 bases, with 11 bases between. Here the CDR3 reads CSAGYSSGYTF. CDR3 nucleotide sequence: TGCAGTGCTGGTTACAGCTCTGGCTACACCTTC.

This chain connects TRBV18 to TRBJ1-1; D not resolved. The CDR3 length is 13 residues. CDR1 is KGHSH and CDR2 is LQKENI in the germline V gene. V was cut by 5 bases and J by 0 bases, with 7 bases left in between. CDR3 in DNA: TGTGCCAGCTCATTAGTCATGAACACTGAAGCTTTCTTT. Protein: CASSLVMNTEAFF.

The genes are TRBV9 and TRBJ2-3; possibly TRBD2 for D (6 bases). Between the trimmed V and J ends, which lost 1 base and 2 bases, there was a span of 11 bases. In germline, CDR1 is SGDLS, CDR2 YYNGEE. The CDR3 is 15 amino acids. CDR3: CASSVLGGTTDTQYF. The CDR3 region has the DNA TGTGCCAGCAGCGTATTAGGCGGGACCACAGATACGCAGTATTTT.

The V call is TRBV5-1, the J call TRBJ1-4, with no clear D. The germline V gene has CDR1 SGHRS and CDR2 YFSETQ. V was shortened by 1 base and J by 4 bases, with 11 bases between the two germline ends. There are 15 residues in the CDR3. The CDR3 here is CASSLRAGFNEKLFF. The DNA of the CDR3 is TGCGCCAGCAGCTTGCGGGCGGGCTTTAATGAAAAACTGTTTTTT.

The chain employs TRBV5-1 and TRBJ1-4; no definite D call. Germline V CDR1 and CDR2: SGHRS, YFSETQ. With 4 bases removed from V and 5 bases from J, the gap between germline ends came to 12 bases. The CDR3 loop spans 14 amino acids. The CDR3 DNA reads TGCGCCAGCAGCCCTGTTCAGTCCAATGAAAAACTGTTTTTT. Its protein is CASSPVQSNEKLFF. The whole variable domain, filled in from reference TRBV5-1 and TRBJ1-4, reads KAGVTQTPRYLIKTRGQQVTLSCSPISGHRSVSWYQQTPGQGLQFLFEYFSETQRNKGNFPGRFSGRQFSNSRSEMNVSTLELGDSALYLCASSPVQSNEKLFFGSGTQLSVL.

The V gene is TRBV4-1, the J gene TRBJ2-7; D is perhaps TRBD1 (5 bases). CDR3 length: 14 amino acids. V was shortened by 0 bases and J by 5 bases, with 11 bases between the two germline ends. The germline CDR1 and CDR2 sequences are MGHRA and YSYEKL. The CDR3 DNA sequence: TGCGCCAGCAGCCAAGATCCAGGGTCCCACGAGCAGTACTTC. Translation gives CASSQDPGSHEQYF.

This clone was picked up one time. The chain links TRBV9 to TRBJ1-2; D is ambiguous. This CDR3 is built from 14 residues. Between the trimmed V and J ends, which lost 0 bases and 0 bases, there was a span of 6 bases. In germline, CDR1 is SGDLS, CDR2 YYNGEE. Here the CDR3 DNA reads TGTGCCAGCAGCGTAGCTCCGTCTAACTATGGCTACACCTTC. It encodes CASSVAPSNYGYTF.

This sequence joins TRBV6-1 and TRBJ2-1; maybe TRBD2 (7 bases). Germline V gene lookup returns CDR1 MNHNS and CDR2 SASEGT. Trimming removed 2 bases at V and 8 bases at J, with 19 bases between. The CDR3 sequence is 16 residues long. Here the CDR3 DNA reads TGTGCCAGCAGTGAAAGCGGGACCAACCCAGGGGATGAGCAGTTCTTC. It encodes CASSESGTNPGDEQFF.

This clone was counted once. The chain uses TRBV10-1 and TRBJ2-3; TRBD2 aligns across 11 bases. Germline CDR1 and CDR2: WNHNN and SYGVQD (reference sequence). The CDR3 is made up of 16 amino acids. V dropped 3 bases and J dropped 3; count of bases not matched to a gene: 5. CDR3 sequence reads: CASSDGLAGGTDTQYF. The CDR3 DNA is TGCGCCAGCAGTGACGGGCTAGCGGGAGGAACAGATACGCAGTATTTT.

J is TRBJ1-5 and V is TRBV9, with a weak D call TRBD1 (5 bases). V was pared by 0 bases and J by 4 bases, with 11 bases between. Germline V gene data show CDR1 as SGDLS and CDR2 as YYNGEE. The CDR3 has 15 amino acids. The CDR3 sequence: CASSVGDGYNQPQHF. The CDR3 bases are TGTGCCAGCAGCGTAGGGGACGGGTATAATCAGCCCCAGCATTTT.

Only one count was recorded for this clone. V and J are TRBV6-5 and TRBJ1-2, with TRBD1 matching 9 bases. Trimming cost V 6 bases and J 7 bases; bases outside gene matches: 9. Germline CDR1 and CDR2: MNHEY and SVGAGI. This CDR3 contains 14 residues. CDR3: CASRKTGGAGGYTF. The CDR3, as DNA: TGTGCCAGCAGAAAAACAGGGGGCGCGGGTGGCTACACCTTC.